In this sample, the clone carrying this T cell receptor beta chain turned up many times. Its matching antigen is unknown. Between the trimmed V and J ends, which lost 6 bases and 4 bases, there was a span of 17 bases. The CDR3 length is 14 residues. Germline CDR1 and CDR2: SQVTM and ANQGSEA. This sample is drawn from a study of CD8 T cells in ankylosing spondylitis. General study results and limits: It was reported that disease-linked clones were significantly enriched in matched ankylosing spondylitis synovial fluid. Among TCR beta sequences, a motif of under 10 highly homologous variants appeared characteristic of ankylosing spondylitis blood.

TCRdb re-called the 5' RACE reads with MiXCR, one entry per CDR3 protein. The table lists about 220,000 distinct CDR3 sequences, about 10% of them singletons. The specimen sequenced was blood, either unsorted or a sorted T cell fraction (not recorded which). The chain recombines TRBV29-1 with TRBJ2-3; the D gene could be TRBD1 or TRBD2 (5 bases each). The sequence came from a male donor with ankylosing spondylitis or in good health (not recorded which). The CDR3 DNA reads as TGCAGCGTCCCCGCCGGGACCAATTCAGATACGCAGTATTTT. Its protein is CSVPAGTNSDTQYF.